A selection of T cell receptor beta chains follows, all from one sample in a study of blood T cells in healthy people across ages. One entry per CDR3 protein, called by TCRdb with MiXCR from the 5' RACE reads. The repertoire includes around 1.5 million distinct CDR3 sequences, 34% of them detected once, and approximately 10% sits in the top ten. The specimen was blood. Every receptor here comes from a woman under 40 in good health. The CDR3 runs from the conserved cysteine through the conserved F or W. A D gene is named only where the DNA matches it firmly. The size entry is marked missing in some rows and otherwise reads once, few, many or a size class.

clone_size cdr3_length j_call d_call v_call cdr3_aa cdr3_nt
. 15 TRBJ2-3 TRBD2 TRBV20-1 CSALASGRVTDTQYF TGCAGTGCCCTAGCCAGCGGGAGGGTCACAGATACGCAGTATTTT
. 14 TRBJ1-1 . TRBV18 CASSPLRGTTEAFF TGTGCCAGCTCACCACTGAGGGGGACCACTGAAGCTTTCTTT
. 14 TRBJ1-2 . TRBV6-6 CASSYSGRVQGYTF TGTGCCAGCAGTTACTCGGGACGGGTTCAAGGCTACACCTTC
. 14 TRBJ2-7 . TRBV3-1 CASSQGSGLYEQYF TGTGCCAGCAGCCAAGGAAGCGGGCTTTACGAGCAGTACTTC
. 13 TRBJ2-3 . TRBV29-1 CSVRVGSTDTQYF TGCAGCGTCAGGGTAGGAAGCACAGATACGCAGTATTTT
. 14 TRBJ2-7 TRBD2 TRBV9 CASSFSGRSHEQYF TGTGCCAGCAGTTTTAGCGGGAGGTCCCACGAGCAGTACTTC
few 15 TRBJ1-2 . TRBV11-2 CASSSRQNSNYGYTF TGTGCCAGCAGCTCCAGACAGAACTCTAACTATGGCTACACCTTC
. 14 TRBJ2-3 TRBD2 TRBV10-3 CAIKASGGLDTQYF TGTGCCATCAAGGCGAGCGGGGGGCTAGATACGCAGTATTTT
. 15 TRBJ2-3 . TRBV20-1 CSARGDVGSADTQYF TGCAGTGCTAGAGGGGACGTGGGTTCCGCAGATACGCAGTATTTT
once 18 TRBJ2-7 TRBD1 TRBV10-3 CAISTFFPWDRGPYEQYF TGTGCCATCAGTACATTCTTCCCCTGGGACAGGGGACCCTACGAGCAGTACTTC
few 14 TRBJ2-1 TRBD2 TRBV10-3 CAISEGGSSYEQFF TGTGCCATCAGTGAGGGCGGGAGTAGCTATGAGCAGTTCTTC
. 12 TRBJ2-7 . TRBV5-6 CAGSLADVEQYF TGTGCCGGCAGCTTGGCAGATGTCGAGCAGTACTTC
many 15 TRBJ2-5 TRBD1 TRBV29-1 CSVIKGQGAVETQYF TGCAGCGTCATAAAGGGACAGGGGGCGGTGGAGACCCAGTACTTC
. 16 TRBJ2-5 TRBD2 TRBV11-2 CASSLLAGRHQGTQYF TGTGCCAGCAGCTTACTAGCGGGACGCCACCAAGGGACCCAGTACTTC
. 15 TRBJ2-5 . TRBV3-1 CASSQHSTPYNEQYF TGTGCCAGCAGCCAACACAGCACCCCCTACAATGAGCAGTACTTC
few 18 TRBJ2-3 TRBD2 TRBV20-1 CSAASLWEGQWDTDTQYF TGCAGTGCCGCTAGCCTGTGGGAGGGCCAATGGGACACAGATACGCAGTATTTT
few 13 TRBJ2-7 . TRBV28 CASRGVNFDEQYF TGTGCCAGCAGGGGTGTGAATTTTGACGAGCAGTACTTC
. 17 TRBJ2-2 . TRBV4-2 CASSQEWTSSGTGELFF TGTGCCAGCAGCCAAGAGTGGACCTCTTCGGGCACCGGGGAGCTGTTTTTT
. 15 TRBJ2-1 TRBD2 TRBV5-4 CASSLARTSSDEQFF TGTGCCAGCAGCTTGGCCAGGACTAGCTCAGATGAGCAGTTCTTC
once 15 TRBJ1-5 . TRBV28 CASSMGGNSNQPRHF TGTGCCAGCAGTATGGGGGGAAATAGCAATCAGCCCCGGCATTTT
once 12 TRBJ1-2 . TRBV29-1 CSVVVGDYGYTF TGCAGCGTTGTAGTGGGGGACTATGGCTACACCTTC
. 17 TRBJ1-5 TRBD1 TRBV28 CASSPIGTDRSNQPQHF TGTGCCAGCAGTCCAATTGGGACAGATAGGAGCAATCAGCCCCAGCATTTT
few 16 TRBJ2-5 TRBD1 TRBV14 CASSHRQGSGQETQYF TGTGCCAGCAGCCACCGACAGGGGTCAGGGCAAGAGACCCAGTACTTC
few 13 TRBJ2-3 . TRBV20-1 CSAREYSTDTQYF TGCAGTGCTAGAGAATATAGCACAGATACGCAGTATTTT
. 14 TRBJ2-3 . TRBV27 CASSFSLGGDTQYF TGTGCCAGCAGTTTTAGTCTTGGTGGAGATACGCAGTATTTT
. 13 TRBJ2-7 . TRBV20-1 CSASSNSNYEQYF TGCAGTGCTAGTTCTAACAGCAACTACGAGCAGTACTTC
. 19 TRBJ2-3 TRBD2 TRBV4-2 CASGQSGASGVIRTDTQYF TGTGCCAGCGGCCAATCGGGGGCTAGCGGGGTAATCCGCACAGATACGCAGTATTTT
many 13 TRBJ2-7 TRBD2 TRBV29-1 CSVELSGGYEQYF TGCAGCGTTGAACTTAGCGGGGGTTACGAGCAGTACTTC
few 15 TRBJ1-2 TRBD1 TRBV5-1 CASSLDGQAGYGYTF TGCGCCAGCAGCTTGGACGGACAGGCTGGCTATGGCTACACCTTC
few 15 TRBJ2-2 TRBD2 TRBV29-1 CSAENRGGVTGELFF TGCAGCGCTGAAAATCGGGGGGGCGTCACCGGGGAGCTGTTTTTT
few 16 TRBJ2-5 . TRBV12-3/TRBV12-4 CASSLVGSFGEETQYF TGTGCCAGCAGTTTGGTAGGGTCCTTTGGAGAAGAGACCCAGTACTTC
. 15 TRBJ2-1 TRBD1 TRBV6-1 CASTRARGSYNEQFF TGTGCCAGCACCCGAGCCAGGGGGAGCTACAATGAGCAGTTCTTC
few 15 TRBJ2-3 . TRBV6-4 CASSEWGAYTDTQYF TGTGCCAGCAGTGAATGGGGGGCTTACACAGATACGCAGTATTTT
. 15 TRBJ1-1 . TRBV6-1 CASSEGRIMNTEAFF TGTGCCAGCAGTGAAGGTCGGATCATGAACACTGAAGCTTTCTTT
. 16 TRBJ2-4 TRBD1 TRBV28 CASSLGQGGSKNIQYF TGTGCCAGCAGCCTCGGACAGGGGGGATCCAAAAACATTCAGTACTTC
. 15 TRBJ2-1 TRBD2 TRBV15 CATSREGGGNNEQFF TGTGCCACCAGCAGAGAGGGGGGGGGAAACAATGAGCAGTTCTTC
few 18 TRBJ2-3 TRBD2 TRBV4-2 CASSQERAGGPILDTQYF TGTGCCAGCAGCCAAGAGCGAGCGGGGGGGCCAATCCTAGATACGCAGTATTTT
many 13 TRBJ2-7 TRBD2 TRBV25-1 CASSEVAGAEQYF TGTGCCAGCAGTGAAGTAGCGGGAGCCGAGCAGTACTTC